These 31 T cell receptor beta chains came from one sample sequenced in a study of T cell responses to AZD1222 COVID-19 vaccine. Sequenced by immunoSEQ multiplex PCR; TCRdb stores in-frame clones only, minus some. The sample carries about 140,000 clones, under 95% recorded once. The material was peripheral blood, obtained on day 0 of AZD1222 vaccination. Receptors originate from an adult in good health.

The chain employs TRBV25-1 and TRBJ1-2; unclear D gene. V lost 2 bases, J lost 5 bases, and 3 bases lay in between. The germline CDR1 and CDR2 sequences are MGHDK and SYGVNS. The CDR3 is 11 residues long. The CDR3 DNA is TGTGCCAGCAGTGAAGCATATGGCTACACCTTC. The encoded protein is CASSEAYGYTF.

The V and J genes are TRBV6-5 and TRBJ2-7; perhaps TRBD1 as D (5 bases). Germline-derived CDR1 and CDR2 are MNHEY and SVGAGI. The V gene lost 0 bases and the J gene lost 1 base, with 13 bases spanning the gap. The CDR3 length is 16 residues. The CDR3 DNA reads TGTGCCAGCAGTTACTCGGGTGGGGCCGCTTCCTACGAGCAGTACTTC. It codes for CASSYSGGAASYEQYF.

The genes are TRBV5-1 and TRBJ2-3; D may be TRBD2 (6 bases). This CDR3 is 16 amino acids long. Looked up from germline, CDR1 is SGHRS and CDR2 is YFSETQ. V was trimmed by 1 base and J by 1 base, leaving 13 bases between them. The CDR3 nucleotides are TGCGCCAGCAGCTTGCTAGCGCCAAAGGGCACAGATACGCAGTATTTT. Its protein is CASSLLAPKGTDTQYF.

The rearrangement links TRBV7-2 to TRBJ1-1; D gene uncertain. Between the trimmed V and J ends, which lost 0 bases and 5 bases, there was a span of 10 bases. The CDR3 is 14 residues long. Germline CDR1 reads SGHTA; CDR2 reads FQGNSA. The CDR3, as DNA: TGTGCCAGCAGCTTAGCCACGGGTAGGACTGAAGCTTTCTTT. Translation: CASSLATGRTEAFF.

The chain recombines TRBV2 with TRBJ2-7; 7 nucleotides align to TRBD1. The CDR3 totals 14 residues. V shed 2 bases and J 4 bases; nucleotides not matched to a gene: 5. CDR1 is SNHLY, CDR2 FYNNEI, per germline. CDR3 DNA: TGTGCCAGCAGTGAAAGGGTCAGGGGGTACGAGCAGTACTTC. Translating it yields CASSERVRGYEQYF.

The rearrangement joins TRBV6-2 or TRBV6-3 to TRBJ2-7; no clear D gene. V was pared by 1 base and J by 4 bases, with 5 bases between. In germline, CDR1 is MNHEY, CDR2 SVGEGT. CDR3 length: 12 amino acids. The CDR3 loop reads CASSYYFYEQYF. As DNA, the CDR3 is TGTGCCAGCAGTTACTACTTTTACGAGCAGTACTTC.

This clone was counted once. The gene calls are TRBV7-9 and TRBJ2-7; D is undetermined. The CDR3 extends over 13 amino acids. In germline, CDR1 is SEHNR, CDR2 FQNEAQ (reference sequence). The V gene lost 1 base and the J gene lost 3 bases, with 7 bases spanning the gap. The chain's CDR3 is CASSLGGDYEQYF. The DNA for the CDR3 is TGTGCCAGCAGCTTAGGCGGTGACTACGAGCAGTACTTC.

The CDR3 here is CASSLSVMNTGELFF. The CDR3 DNA follows: TGTGCCAGCAGTTTGTCCGTAATGAACACCGGGGAGCTGTTTTTT. The rearrangement uses TRBV28 and TRBJ2-2; D not certain. The V end was cut by 3 bases, the J end by 1 base, with 9 bases between. The CDR3 extends over 15 amino acids. The germline gives CDR1 MDHEN, CDR2 SYDVKM.

The chain has TRBV5-1 and TRBJ2-1; 8 bases match TRBD2. This CDR3 contains 15 residues. Germline V gene sequence: CDR1 SGHRS, CDR2 YFSETQ. V trimming: 4 bases; J trimming: 1 base; junction bases outside the gene matches: 4. The DNA for the CDR3 is TGCGCCAGCAGCCTGGGGACTAGTTCCTACAATGAGCAGTTCTTC. This sequence encodes CASSLGTSSYNEQFF.

This clone came up a few times. The DNA for the CDR3 is TGTGCCAGCAGTTCGGGGAGGAGCTCCTATAATTCACCCCTCCACTTT. Amino acid sequence: CASSSGRSSYNSPLHF. The genes are TRBV28 and TRBJ1-6; D call uncertain. The CDR3 contains 16 residues. Germline V lookup: CDR1 MDHEN, CDR2 SYDVKM. Trimming removed 4 bases at V and 0 bases at J, with 10 bases between.

V usage is TRBV29-1 and J usage is TRBJ2-3, with D maybe TRBD1 (6 bases). V dropped 3 bases and J dropped 9 bases, with 13 bases sitting between them. The CDR3 loop spans 12 amino acids. Looked up from germline, CDR1 is SQVTM and CDR2 is ANQGSEA. The CDR3 coding sequence is TGCAGCGTTGAGGGGGCCCGTCTCACGCAGTATTTT. Amino acids: CSVEGARLTQYF.

The chain combines TRBV7-9 with TRBJ1-2; D call uncertain. This CDR3 contains 13 residues. Trimming shortened V by 2 bases and J by 0 bases, and 4 bases separated the two germline ends. Germline V lookup: CDR1 SEHNR, CDR2 FQNEAQ (reference sequence). In DNA, the CDR3 is TGTGCCAGCAGCTTACCAGCTAACTATGGCTACACCTTC. This sequence encodes CASSLPANYGYTF.

CDR3 DNA: TGTGCCAGCAGCCAAGGGACAGGGGGCGAATGGGGGACCCAGTACTTC. Translated: CASSQGTGGEWGTQYF. This chain joins TRBV14 and TRBJ2-5; 11 nucleotides agree with TRBD1. There are 16 residues in the CDR3. Trimming removed 1 base from V and 7 bases from J; junction bases left unmatched: 8. The V gene's germline CDR1 is SGHDN and CDR2 FVKESK.

The chain joins TRBV6-5 to TRBJ1-5, with 9 bases matching TRBD1. The CDR3 consists of 15 residues. Germline V gene data show CDR1 as MNHEY and CDR2 as SVGAGI. J gave up 2 bases and V 7 bases, and 6 bases lay outside the gene matches. The CDR3 reads CASNTGGLGNQPQHF. The CDR3 nucleotides read TGTGCCAGCAATACAGGGGGCTTGGGCAATCAGCCCCAGCATTTT.

This rearrangement joins TRBV5-5 to TRBJ1-1; D uncertain. The germline gives CDR1 SGHKS, CDR2 YYEKEE (reference sequence). The CDR3 consists of 13 residues. Trimming pared 3 bases from V and 1 base from J, leaving 7 bases between. The CDR3 region is CASSYSKNTEAFF. In DNA, the CDR3 is TGTGCCAGCAGCTACTCCAAGAACACTGAAGCTTTCTTT.

The chain recombines TRBV7-8 with TRBJ1-2; a possible D gene is TRBD1 (6 bases). Deletions cut 6 bases from V and 5 bases from J, with 25 bases between. The CDR3 has 17 residues. The germline V gene encodes CDR1 SGHVS and CDR2 FQNEAQ. Written as DNA, the CDR3 is TGTGCCAGCAGTAGCTTAGACAATCCGACAGGAGGGTATGGCTACACCTTC. It encodes CASSSLDNPTGGYGYTF.

The chain joins TRBV7-9 to TRBJ1-1; D is ambiguous. This CDR3 has 12 amino acids. V lost 3 bases, J lost 5 bases, and 7 bases lay in between. Germline CDR1 reads SEHNR; CDR2 reads FQNEAQ (reference sequence). The CDR3 sequence is CASSFLETEAFF. The CDR3 DNA reads TGTGCCAGCAGCTTCTTGGAAACTGAAGCTTTCTTT.

The chain carries TRBV11-3 and TRBJ2-3, with D hard to call. Trimming shortened V by 5 bases and J by 4 bases, and 10 bases separated the two germline ends. Germline V gene lookup returns CDR1 SGHNT and CDR2 YENEEA. This CDR3 contains 13 residues. The CDR3 reads CASSDGFPDTQYF. The CDR3 DNA reads as TGTGCCAGCAGCGACGGGTTCCCAGATACGCAGTATTTT.

The V gene is TRBV15, the J gene TRBJ2-7, with TRBD1 matching over 7 bases. The V segment lost 5 bases and the J segment 3 bases; nucleotides outside the gene matches: 4. Germline values: CDR1 LNHNV, CDR2 YYDKDF (reference sequence). The CDR3 has 13 amino acids. The CDR3 here is CATSPGQLYEQYF. CDR3 nucleotide sequence: TGTGCCACCAGCCCGGGACAGCTCTACGAGCAGTACTTC.

This clone was observed a handful of times. The chain joins TRBV7-9 to TRBJ2-7, with 9 bases identical to TRBD1. Germline CDR1 SEHNR, CDR2 FQNEAQ (reference sequence). The J segment lost 4 bases and the V segment lost 2 bases, leaving 3 bases of the junction unmatched. The length of the CDR3 is 14 residues. The DNA of the CDR3 is TGTGCCAGCAGCTTAACAGGGGGCGCGTACGAGCAGTACTTC. Protein sequence: CASSLTGGAYEQYF.

This clone was counted many times. The V call is TRBV2, the J call TRBJ2-1; D perhaps matches TRBD1 (5 bases). Germline CDR1 is SNHLY and CDR2 is FYNNEI. The V end was cut by 8 bases, the J end by 3 bases, with 14 bases between. This CDR3 region has 14 residues. CDR3 nucleotide sequence: TGTGCCAGCTCAGACAGTTTCATCTACAATGAGCAGTTCTTC. As protein: CASSDSFIYNEQFF.

The chain combines TRBV3-1 (or the pseudogene TRBV3-2) with TRBJ1-3; D remains ambiguous. Germline CDR1 is LGHDT and CDR2 is YNNKEL (reference sequence). Trimming took 0 bases from V and 2 from J, leaving 8 bases between them. The CDR3 consists of 15 residues. CDR3 sequence reads: CASSQESVPGNTIYF. The CDR3 coding sequence is TGTGCCAGCAGCCAAGAATCCGTCCCTGGAAACACCATATATTTT.

The sample holds one count of this clone. The chain is built from TRBV5-5 and TRBJ2-7, with no clear D. This CDR3 has 13 amino acids. Germline values: CDR1 SGHKS, CDR2 YYEKEE (reference sequence). With 2 bases removed from V and 3 bases from J, the gap between germline ends came to 9 bases. The CDR3 DNA reads TGTGCCAGCAGCTTAAGCTGGGGCTACGAGCAGTACTTC. Residues: CASSLSWGYEQYF.

This chain links TRBV4-3 with TRBJ1-5; the D gene is possibly TRBD1 (5 bases). Germline CDR1 reads LGHNA; CDR2 reads YSLEER. V lost 4 bases and J lost 0, with 10 bases in between. The length of the CDR3 is 15 residues. The CDR3 nucleotides are TGCGCCAGCAGCCCTCAGGGAGGTAGCAATCAGCCCCAGCATTTT. Its translation: CASSPQGGSNQPQHF.

The V gene is TRBV5-6, the J gene TRBJ1-6; D gene uncertain. The CDR3 loop spans 13 amino acids. From germline, CDR1 is SGHDT and CDR2 YYEEEE. Trimming took 4 bases from V and 13 from J, leaving 15 bases between them. CDR3 in amino acids: CASSPGWSPPLHF. In DNA form, the CDR3 reads TGTGCCAGCAGCCCTGGATGGAGCCCTCCCCTCCACTTT. The full variable domain, with the rest looked up from reference TRBV5-6 and TRBJ1-6, is DAGVTQSPTHLIKTRGQQVTLRCSPKSGHDTVSWYQQALGQGPQFIFQYYEEEERQRGNFPDRFSGHQFPNYSSELNVNALLLGDSALYLCASSPGWSPPLHFGNGTRLTVT.

The rearrangement uses TRBV27 and TRBJ1-1; D might be TRBD1 (5 bases). The germline CDR1 and CDR2 sequences are MNHEY and SMNVEV (reference sequence). With 8 bases removed from V and 4 bases from J, the gap between germline ends came to 14 bases. This CDR3 comprises 13 residues. CDR3 loop: CASPLGVGTEAFF. As DNA, the CDR3 is TGTGCCAGCCCCTTAGGGGTGGGCACTGAAGCTTTCTTT.

This chain links TRBV5-6 with TRBJ1-2; D perhaps matches TRBD1 (5 bases). V was shortened by 2 bases and J by 7 bases, with 9 bases between the two germline ends. CDR1 and CDR2 (germline): SGHDT, YYEEEE. CDR3 size: 12 residues. The CDR3 sequence is CASSLGVRGYTF. The CDR3 DNA reads TGTGCCAGCAGCTTAGGGGTGCGTGGCTACACCTTC.

This sequence joins TRBV7-3 and TRBJ1-2, with D maybe TRBD1 (5 bases). CDR1 is SGHTA and CDR2 is FQGTGA in the germline V gene. The CDR3 extends over 14 amino acids. Trimming removed 5 bases from V and 9 bases from J, with 19 bases in between. CDR3: CASSEGTGGSSYTF. The DNA for the CDR3 is TGTGCCAGCAGCGAAGGGACGGGGGGTTCGAGCTACACCTTC. The full variable domain, in which reference TRBV7-3 and TRBJ1-2 provide the parts outside the CDR3, is GAGVSQTPSNKVTEKGKYVELRCDPISGHTALYWYRQSLGQGPEFLIYFQGTGAADDSGLPNDRFFAVRPEGSVSTLKIQRTERGDSAVYLCASSEGTGGSSYTFGSGTRLTVV.

The chain recombines TRBV5-1 with TRBJ2-7; 9 positions match TRBD1. The CDR3 is made up of 16 amino acids. V dropped 0 bases and J dropped 4; count of bases not matched to a gene: 8. CDR1 and CDR2 (germline): SGHRS, YFSETQ. CDR3 nucleotide sequence: TGCGCCAGCAGCTTGGCCACGGGACAGGGTTTGTACGAGCAGTACTTC. It yields the protein CASSLATGQGLYEQYF.

The chain carries TRBV2 and TRBJ1-6, with D unclear. The V gene's germline CDR1 is SNHLY and CDR2 FYNNEI. The CDR3 loop spans 13 amino acids. V lost 7 bases to trimming and J lost 7 bases, with 11 bases between them. In nucleotides, the CDR3 is TGTGCCAGCACCAGCAACCAGAATTCACCCCTCCACTTT. Its protein is CASTSNQNSPLHF.

This chain joins TRBV6-5 and TRBJ2-3; D gene uncertain. V lost 4 bases to trimming and J lost 4 bases, with 6 bases between them. This CDR3 has 12 amino acids. Germline CDR1 reads MNHEY; CDR2 reads SVGAGI. CDR3 sequence (DNA): TGTGCCAGCAGTTGGATATCAGATACGCAGTATTTT. Protein product: CASSWISDTQYF.